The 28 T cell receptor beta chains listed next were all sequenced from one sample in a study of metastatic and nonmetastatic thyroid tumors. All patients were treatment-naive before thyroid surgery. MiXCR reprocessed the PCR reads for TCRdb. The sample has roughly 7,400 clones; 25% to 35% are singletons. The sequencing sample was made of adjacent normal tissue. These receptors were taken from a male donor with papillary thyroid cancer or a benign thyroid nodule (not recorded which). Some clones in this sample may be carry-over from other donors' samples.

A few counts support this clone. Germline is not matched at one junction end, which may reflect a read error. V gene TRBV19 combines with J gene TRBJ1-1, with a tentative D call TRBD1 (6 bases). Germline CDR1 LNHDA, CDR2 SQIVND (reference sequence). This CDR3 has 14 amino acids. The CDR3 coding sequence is TGTGCCAGTAGGCAAGGAGACAGGAACAATGAAGCTTTCTTT. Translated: CASRQGDRNNEAFF.

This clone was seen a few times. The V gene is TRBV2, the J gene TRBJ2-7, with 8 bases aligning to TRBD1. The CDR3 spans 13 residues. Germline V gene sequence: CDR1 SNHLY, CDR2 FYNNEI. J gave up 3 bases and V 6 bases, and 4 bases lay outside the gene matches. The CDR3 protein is CASSLTGVYEQYF. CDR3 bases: TGTGCCAGCAGCTTGACAGGGGTCTACGAGCAGTACTTC. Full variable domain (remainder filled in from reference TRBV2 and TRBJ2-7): EPEVTQTPSHQVTQMGQEVILRCVPISNHLYFYWYRQILGQKVEFLVSFYNNEISEKSEIFDDQFSVERPDGSNFTLKIRSTKLEDSAMYFCASSLTGVYEQYFGPGTRLTVT.

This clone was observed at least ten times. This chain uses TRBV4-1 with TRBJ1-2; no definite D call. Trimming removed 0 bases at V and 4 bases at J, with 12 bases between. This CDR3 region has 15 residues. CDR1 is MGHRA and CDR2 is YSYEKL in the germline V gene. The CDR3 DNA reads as TGCGCCAGCAGCCAAGATAACACGATTCTCTATGGCTACACCTTC. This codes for CASSQDNTILYGYTF.

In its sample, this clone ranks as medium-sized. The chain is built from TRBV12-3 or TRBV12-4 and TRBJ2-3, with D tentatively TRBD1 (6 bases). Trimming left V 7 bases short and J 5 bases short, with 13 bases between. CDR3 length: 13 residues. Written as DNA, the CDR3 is TGTGCCAGCACCTTGAAGGGGGTAGATACGCAGTATTTT. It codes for CASTLKGVDTQYF.

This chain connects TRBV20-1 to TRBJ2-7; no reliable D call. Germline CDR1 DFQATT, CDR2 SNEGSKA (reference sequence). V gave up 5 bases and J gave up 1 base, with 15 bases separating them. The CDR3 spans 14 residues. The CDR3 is CSAEDRLRSYEQYF. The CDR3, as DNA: TGCAGTGCTGAGGACCGCCTCAGGTCCTACGAGCAGTACTTC.

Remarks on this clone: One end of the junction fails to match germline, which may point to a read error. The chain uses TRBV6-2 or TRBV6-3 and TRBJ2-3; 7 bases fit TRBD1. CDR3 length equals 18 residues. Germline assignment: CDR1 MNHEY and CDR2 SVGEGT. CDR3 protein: CASSYDLMRGLWTVTQYF. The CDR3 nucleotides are TGTGCCAGCAGTTACGACTTGATGAGGGGGCTGTGGACAGTTACGCAGTATTTT.

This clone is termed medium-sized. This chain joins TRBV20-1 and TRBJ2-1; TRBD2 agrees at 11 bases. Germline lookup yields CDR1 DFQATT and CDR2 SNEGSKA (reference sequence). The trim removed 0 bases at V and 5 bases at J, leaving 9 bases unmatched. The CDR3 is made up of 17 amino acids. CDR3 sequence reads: CSARDNRIAGGNNEQFF. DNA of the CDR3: TGCAGTGCTAGAGATAATAGAATAGCGGGGGGGAACAATGAGCAGTTCTTC.

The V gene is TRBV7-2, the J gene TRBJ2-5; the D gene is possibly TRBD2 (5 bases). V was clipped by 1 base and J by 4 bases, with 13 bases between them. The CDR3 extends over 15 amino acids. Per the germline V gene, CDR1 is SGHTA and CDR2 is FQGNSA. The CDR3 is CASSLVSGGIETQYF. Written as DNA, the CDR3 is TGTGCCAGCAGCTTAGTGAGCGGTGGGATAGAGACCCAGTACTTC. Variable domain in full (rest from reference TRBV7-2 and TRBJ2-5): GAGVSQSPSNKVTEKGKDVELRCDPISGHTALYWYRQSLGQGLEFLIYFQGNSAPDKSGLPSDRFSAERTGGSVSTLTIQRTQQEDSAVYLCASSLVSGGIETQYFGPGTRLLVL.

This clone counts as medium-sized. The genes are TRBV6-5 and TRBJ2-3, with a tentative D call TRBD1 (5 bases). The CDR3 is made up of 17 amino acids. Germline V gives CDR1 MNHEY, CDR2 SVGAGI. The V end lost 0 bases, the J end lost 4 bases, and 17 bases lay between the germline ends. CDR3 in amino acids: CASSYSGAGPKADTQYF. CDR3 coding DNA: TGTGCCAGCAGTTACTCAGGTGCAGGGCCAAAGGCAGATACGCAGTATTTT.

CDR3 sequence reads: CASSLDPGGSGYTF. The DNA for the CDR3 is TGTGCCAGCAGCTTAGATCCGGGGGGGTCGGGCTACACCTTC. The rearrangement links TRBV7-6 to TRBJ1-2; D perhaps matches TRBD1 (5 bases). CDR3 length: 14 residues. Per germline, CDR1 SGHVS and CDR2 FNYEAQ. Between the trimmed V and J ends, which lost 1 base and 8 bases, there was a span of 14 bases.

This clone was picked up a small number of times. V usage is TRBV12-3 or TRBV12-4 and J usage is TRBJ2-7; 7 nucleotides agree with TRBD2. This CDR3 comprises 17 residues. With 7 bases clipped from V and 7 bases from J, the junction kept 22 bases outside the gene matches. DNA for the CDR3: TGTGCCAGCACCGAGGGAGGGTCGGGACGGCACCCTGGGGAGCAGTACTTC. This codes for CASTEGGSGRHPGEQYF.

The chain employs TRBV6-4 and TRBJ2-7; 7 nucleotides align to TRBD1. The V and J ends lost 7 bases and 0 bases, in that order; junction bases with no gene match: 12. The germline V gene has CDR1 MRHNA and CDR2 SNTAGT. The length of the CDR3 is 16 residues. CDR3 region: CASKAGGHPLSYEQYF. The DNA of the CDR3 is TGTGCCAGCAAAGCAGGGGGACACCCCCTCTCCTACGAGCAGTACTTC.

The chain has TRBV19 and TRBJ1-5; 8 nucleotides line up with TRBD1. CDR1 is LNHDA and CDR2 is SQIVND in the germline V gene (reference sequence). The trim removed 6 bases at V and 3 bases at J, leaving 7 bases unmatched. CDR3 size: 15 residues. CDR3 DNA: TGTGCCAGTAGCTCCGGGACAGGCCACAATCAGCCCCAGCATTTT. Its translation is CASSSGTGHNQPQHF.

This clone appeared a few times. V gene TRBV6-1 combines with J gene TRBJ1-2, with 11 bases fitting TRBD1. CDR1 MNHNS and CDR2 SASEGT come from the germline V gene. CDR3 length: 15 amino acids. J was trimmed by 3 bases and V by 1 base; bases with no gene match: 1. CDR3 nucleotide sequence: TGTGCCAGCAGTGAAGGGACAGGGGGCTACTATGGCTACACCTTC. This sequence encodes CASSEGTGGYYGYTF.

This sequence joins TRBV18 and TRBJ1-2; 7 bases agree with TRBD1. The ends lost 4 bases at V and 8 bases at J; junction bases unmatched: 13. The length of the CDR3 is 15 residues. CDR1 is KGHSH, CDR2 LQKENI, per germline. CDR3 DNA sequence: TGTGCCAGCTCACTTTCCGGGACAGTCGCCTCGGGCTACACCTTC. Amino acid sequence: CASSLSGTVASGYTF.

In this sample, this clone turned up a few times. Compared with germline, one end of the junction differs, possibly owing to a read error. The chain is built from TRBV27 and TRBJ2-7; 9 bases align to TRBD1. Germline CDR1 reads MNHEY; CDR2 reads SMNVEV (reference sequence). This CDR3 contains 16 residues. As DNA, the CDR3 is TGTGAAAGCAGTCCCGGGACAGGGTCCCTTTCCTACGGGCAGTACTTC. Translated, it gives CESSPGTGSLSYGQYF.

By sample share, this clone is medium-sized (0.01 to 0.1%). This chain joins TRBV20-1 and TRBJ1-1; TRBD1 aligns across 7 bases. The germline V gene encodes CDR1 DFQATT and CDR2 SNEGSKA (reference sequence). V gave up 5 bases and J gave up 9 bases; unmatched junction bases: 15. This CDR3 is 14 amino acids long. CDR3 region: CSASRTEQGRKAFF. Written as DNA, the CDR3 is TGCAGTGCTTCCCGGACGGAACAGGGGCGAAAAGCTTTCTTT.

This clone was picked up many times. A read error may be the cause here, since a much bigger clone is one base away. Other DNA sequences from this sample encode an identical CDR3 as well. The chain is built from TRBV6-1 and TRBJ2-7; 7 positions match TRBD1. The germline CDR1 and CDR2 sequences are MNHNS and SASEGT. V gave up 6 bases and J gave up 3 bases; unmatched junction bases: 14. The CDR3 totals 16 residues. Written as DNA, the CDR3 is TGTGCCAGCAGCGGCGTTCCCGGGACAGTAGGCTACGAGCAGTACTTC. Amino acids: CASSGVPGTVGYEQYF.

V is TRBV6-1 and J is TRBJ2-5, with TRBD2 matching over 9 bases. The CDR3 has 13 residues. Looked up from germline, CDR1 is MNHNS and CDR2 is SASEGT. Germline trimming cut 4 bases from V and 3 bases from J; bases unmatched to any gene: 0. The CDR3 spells CASSASGEETQYF. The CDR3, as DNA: TGTGCCAGCAGTGCTAGCGGGGAAGAGACCCAGTACTTC.

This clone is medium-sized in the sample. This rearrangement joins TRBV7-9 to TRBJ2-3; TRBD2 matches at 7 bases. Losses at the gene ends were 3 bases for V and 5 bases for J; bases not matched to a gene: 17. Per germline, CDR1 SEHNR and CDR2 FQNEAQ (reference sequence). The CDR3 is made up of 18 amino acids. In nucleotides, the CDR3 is TGTGCCAGCAGCTTCGGAGTTTGGGGACGGGAGGCCGTAGATACGCAGTATTTT. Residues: CASSFGVWGREAVDTQYF.

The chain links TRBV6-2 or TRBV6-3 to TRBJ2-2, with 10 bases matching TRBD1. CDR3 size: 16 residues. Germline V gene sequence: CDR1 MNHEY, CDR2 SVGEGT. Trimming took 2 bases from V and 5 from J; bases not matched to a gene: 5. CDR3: CASSYPRTGGTGELFF. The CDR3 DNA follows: TGTGCCAGCAGTTACCCTCGGACAGGGGGAACCGGGGAGCTGTTTTTT.

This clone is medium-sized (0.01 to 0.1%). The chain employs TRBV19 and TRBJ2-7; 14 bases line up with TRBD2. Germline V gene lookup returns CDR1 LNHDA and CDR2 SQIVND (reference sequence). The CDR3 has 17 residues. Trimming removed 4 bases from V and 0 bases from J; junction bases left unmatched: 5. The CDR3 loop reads CASSRGTSGSISYEQYF. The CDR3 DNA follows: TGTGCCAGTAGTAGGGGGACTAGCGGGAGTATCTCCTACGAGCAGTACTTC.

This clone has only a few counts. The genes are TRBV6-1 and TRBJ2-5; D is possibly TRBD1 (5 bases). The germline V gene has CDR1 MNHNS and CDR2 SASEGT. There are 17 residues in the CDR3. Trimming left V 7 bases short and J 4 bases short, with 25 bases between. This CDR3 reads CASTLSSGLLGAETQYF. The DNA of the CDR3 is TGTGCCAGCACATTGAGTTCGGGCCTTTTAGGGGCAGAGACCCAGTACTTC.

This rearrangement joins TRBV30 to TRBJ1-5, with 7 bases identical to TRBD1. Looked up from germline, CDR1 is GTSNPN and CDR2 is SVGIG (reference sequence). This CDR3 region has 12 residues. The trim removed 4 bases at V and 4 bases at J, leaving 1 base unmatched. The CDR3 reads CAWKTGNQPQHF. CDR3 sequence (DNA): TGTGCCTGGAAGACAGGGAATCAGCCCCAGCATTTT.

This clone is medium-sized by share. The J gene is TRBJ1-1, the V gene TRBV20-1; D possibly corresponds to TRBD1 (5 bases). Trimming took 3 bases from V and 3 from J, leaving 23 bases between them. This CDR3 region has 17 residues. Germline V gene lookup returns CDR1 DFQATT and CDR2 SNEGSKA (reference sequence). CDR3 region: CSASPPGQGIWDTEAFF. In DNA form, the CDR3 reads TGCAGTGCTAGCCCCCCGGGTCAGGGAATTTGGGACACTGAAGCTTTCTTT.

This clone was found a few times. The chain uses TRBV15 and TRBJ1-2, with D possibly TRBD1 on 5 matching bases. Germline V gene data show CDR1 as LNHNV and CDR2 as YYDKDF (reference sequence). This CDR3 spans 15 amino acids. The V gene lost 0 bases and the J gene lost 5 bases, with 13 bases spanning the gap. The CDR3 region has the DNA TGTGCCACCAGCAGAGATCGAGAAGGGGCTTATGGCTACACCTTC. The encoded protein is CATSRDREGAYGYTF.

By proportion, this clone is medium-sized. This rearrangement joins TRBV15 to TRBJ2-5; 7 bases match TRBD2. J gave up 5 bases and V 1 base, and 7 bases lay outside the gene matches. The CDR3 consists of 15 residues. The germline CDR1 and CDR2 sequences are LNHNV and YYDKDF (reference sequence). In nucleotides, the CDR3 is TGTGCCACCAGCAGAGGTAGAGGTAGCGGGGAGACCCAGTACTTC. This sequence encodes CATSRGRGSGETQYF.

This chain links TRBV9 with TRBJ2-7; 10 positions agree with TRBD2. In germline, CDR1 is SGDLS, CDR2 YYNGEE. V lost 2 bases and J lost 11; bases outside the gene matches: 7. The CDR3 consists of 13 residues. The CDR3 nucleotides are TGTGCCAGCAGCGTCCAAGCGGGAGGGGGAAAGTACTTC. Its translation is CASSVQAGGGKYF.